This TCR beta chain was retrieved from a study of cytomegalovirus exposure and HLA in healthy donors. Study observations and caveats: V- and J-gene trimming in TCR beta was tied to a missense DCLRE1C variant by an analysis performed later.

Trimming pared 5 bases from V and 8 bases from J, leaving 13 bases between. Germline V CDR1 and CDR2: SGHNT, YENEEA. CDR3 length: 13 amino acids. PCR involved 60 Vbeta and 13 Jbeta primers. Measured with immunoSEQ multiplex PCR; TCRdb has only the in-frame clones, and not every one. The sample lists approximately 300,000 clones; around four fifths were seen once. Remarks on this clone: Its antigen remains unknown.

This sequence joins TRBV11-3 and TRBJ2-1, with D uncertain. The origin of this receptor is a woman aged 40-49 years in good health and CMV-seropositive. Sequences were obtained from PBMCs. The CDR3 DNA follows: TGTGCCAGCAGCCTATACGTCCCGGATGAGCAGTTCTTC. It is translated as CASSLYVPDEQFF.